This T cell receptor beta chain was sequenced in a study of cytomegalovirus exposure and HLA in healthy donors. On this clone itself: Its antigen is unidentified.

Findings of the study overall: Cytomegalovirus status was reportedly diagnosed by the classifier with high specificity and sensitivity. In a later analysis, a missense DCLRE1C variant was linked to TCR beta V- and J-gene trimming. It was assumed in the presence/absence analyses that sequencing depth was roughly uniform across donors.

Both 60 Vbeta primers and 13 Jbeta primers went into the PCR. The method was immunoSEQ multiplex PCR; TCRdb's version includes in-frame clones alone and lacks a portion of them. The sample shows over 150,000 clones, roughly 74% of them seen only once. This CDR3 is built from 17 residues. Trimming stripped 5 bases from V and 0 bases from J, with 19 bases between. Germline CDR1 reads SGHRS; CDR2 reads YFSETQ. The chain joins TRBV5-1 to TRBJ2-3; TRBD1 is a possible D gene (6 bases). The sequence derives from a man between 18 and 35 years old in good health and CMV-seronegative. The sequencing input was PBMCs. The DNA for the CDR3 is TGCGCCAGCAGAGTACAGGGACCTAGGGGGAGCACAGATACGCAGTATTTT. It translates to CASRVQGPRGSTDTQYF.